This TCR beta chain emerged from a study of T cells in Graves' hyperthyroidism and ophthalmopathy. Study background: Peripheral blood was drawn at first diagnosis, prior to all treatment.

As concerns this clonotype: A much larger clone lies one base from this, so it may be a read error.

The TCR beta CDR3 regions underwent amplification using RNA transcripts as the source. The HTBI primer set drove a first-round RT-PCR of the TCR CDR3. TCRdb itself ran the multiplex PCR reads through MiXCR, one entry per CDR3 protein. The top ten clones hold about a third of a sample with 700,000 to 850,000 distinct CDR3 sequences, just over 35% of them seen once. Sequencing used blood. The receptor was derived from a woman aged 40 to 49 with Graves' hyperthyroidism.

CDR3 bases: TGTGCCACCAGTGAGTCCGGGACAGACCAAGAGATCCAGTACTTC. Its protein product is CATSESGTDQEIQYF. This chain connects TRBV7-9 to TRBJ2-5; 7 positions match TRBD1. CDR3 size: 15 residues. Per germline, CDR1 SEHNR and CDR2 FQNEAQ (reference sequence).